This entry lists 10 T cell receptor beta chains sequenced from one sample in a study of T cell changes during pregnancy in multiple sclerosis. This table comes from immunoSEQ multiplex PCR, and its TCRdb copy is limited to in-frame clones, with some not included. This sample carries tens of thousands of clones, around 85% of them seen once, and the ten largest clones take 15% to 19%. Sequences were derived from CD8+ T cells from peripheral blood mononuclear cells, sampled in the first trimester of pregnancy. The receptors derive from a female donor in good health, enrolled as a control in a pregnancy study.

V is TRBV19 and J is TRBJ2-7, with D perhaps matching TRBD2 (5 bases). V lost 5 bases and J 3 bases, leaving 8 bases between the germline ends. Germline CDR1 reads LNHDA; CDR2 reads SQIVND (reference sequence). This CDR3 has 12 amino acids. Here the CDR3 reads CASSPDYYEQYF. CDR3 coding DNA: TGTGCCAGTAGTCCTGACTACTACGAGCAGTACTTC.

The chain couples TRBV2 to TRBJ1-1, with D perhaps matching TRBD1 (5 bases). The V end was cut by 0 bases, the J end by 1 base, with 18 bases between. The CDR3 loop spans 18 amino acids. CDR1 SNHLY and CDR2 FYNNEI come from the germline V gene. CDR3 DNA sequence: TGTGCCAGCAGTGAAGCGGGGGGTCGCAGGCTATCGAACACTGAAGCTTTCTTT. It yields the protein CASSEAGGRRLSNTEAFF. The whole variable domain, remainder taken from reference TRBV2 and TRBJ1-1, is EPEVTQTPSHQVTQMGQEVILRCVPISNHLYFYWYRQILGQKVEFLVSFYNNEISEKSEIFDDQFSVERPDGSNFTLKIRSTKLEDSAMYFCASSEAGGRRLSNTEAFFGQGTRLTVV.

V gene TRBV4-3 combines with J gene TRBJ2-5; 8 bases agree with TRBD1. The CDR3 is 16 amino acids. Germline V gives CDR1 LGHNA, CDR2 YSLEER. V was pared by 0 bases and J by 5 bases, with 8 bases of the junction left unmatched. In DNA, the CDR3 is TGCGCCAGCAGCCAAGATAGGAACAGGGGGTTGGAGACCCAGTACTTC. Protein: CASSQDRNRGLETQYF.

V gene TRBV5-8 combines with J gene TRBJ1-2; 10 positions agree with TRBD1. The V gene end was trimmed by 1 base and the J gene end by 4 bases; junction bases not matched to a gene: 7. The CDR3 is 16 residues long. Germline V gene sequence: CDR1 SGHTS, CDR2 YDEGEE. Here the CDR3 DNA reads TGTGCCAGCAGCTTGAGTGACAGGGGGCTGGGCTATGGCTACACCTTC. Translating gives CASSLSDRGLGYGYTF. Together with reference TRBV5-8 and TRBJ1-2, the CDR3 gives the full variable domain: EAGVTQSPTHLIKTRGQQATLRCSPISGHTSVYWYQQALGLGLQFLLWYDEGEERNRGNFPPRFSGRQFPNYSSELNVNALELEDSALYLCASSLSDRGLGYGYTFGSGTRLTVV.

The genes are TRBV27 and TRBJ1-2; tentative D call: TRBD1 (6 bases). This CDR3 is 14 amino acids long. V was shortened by 5 bases and J by 2 bases, with 12 bases between the two germline ends. The germline V gene has CDR1 MNHEY and CDR2 SMNVEV (reference sequence). Written as DNA, the CDR3 is TGTGCCAGCAGTGGGGACACAGTCAACTATGGCTACACCTTC. Amino acids: CASSGDTVNYGYTF.

The V and J genes are TRBV29-1 and TRBJ1-2; 10 positions match TRBD1. The CDR3 runs 16 residues. Germline-derived CDR1 and CDR2 are SQVTM and ANQGSEA. The junction had 7 bases not matched to a gene; V was cut back by 0 bases and J by 3 bases. The CDR3 nucleotides read TGCAGCGTTGAAGATCGGACAGGGGGTACTCACTATGGCTACACCTTC. Translated: CSVEDRTGGTHYGYTF.

This clone was counted only a few times. The chain carries TRBV6-4 and TRBJ1-6; D might be TRBD1 (5 bases). Germline CDR1 MRHNA, CDR2 SNTAGT. The CDR3 loop spans 15 amino acids. The V and J ends lost 0 bases and 5 bases respectively, with 8 bases between them. CDR3: CASSDSKGDNSPLHF. The CDR3, as DNA: TGTGCCAGCAGTGACTCGAAAGGGGATAATTCACCCCTCCACTTT.

This clone was observed a few times. V is TRBV6-1 and J is TRBJ1-1; TRBD1 is a possible D gene (5 bases). V lost 1 base to trimming and J lost 1 base, with 7 bases between them. Germline values: CDR1 MNHNS, CDR2 SASEGT. The CDR3 has 14 residues. The CDR3: CASSEGRGNTEAFF. The CDR3 bases are TGTGCCAGCAGTGAAGGGAGGGGGAACACTGAAGCTTTCTTT.

The chain's CDR3 is CASSFGQYYEQYF. In nucleotides, the CDR3 is TGTGCCAGCAGTTTCGGACAGTACTACGAGCAGTACTTC. The chain has TRBV27 and TRBJ2-7; TRBD1 is a possible D gene (6 bases). The CDR3 consists of 13 residues. The germline V gene has CDR1 MNHEY and CDR2 SMNVEV (reference sequence). V gave up 3 bases and J gave up 3 bases, with 9 bases separating them.

The chain joins TRBV28 to TRBJ1-5, with a weak D call TRBD1 (6 bases). The V gene's germline CDR1 is MDHEN and CDR2 SYDVKM. CDR3 length: 15 amino acids. The ends were cut back, 8 bases at V and 7 bases at J, with 21 bases in the middle. The CDR3 DNA sequence: TGTGCCAGCGGAAAGAAGACAGGTCGGAACCAGCCCCAGCATTTT. Amino acid sequence: CASGKKTGRNQPQHF.